The sequence of this T cell receptor (beta chain) was determined in a study of lymphopenia after photon versus proton radiotherapy (dated by TCRdb to the late 2010s). About the study as a whole: In patients with gastrointestinal tumors who developed high-grade lymphopenia, the study compared the immunological effects of photon radiation therapy with those of proton radiation therapy. The roughly 20 patients in the cohort had gastrointestinal tumors, were treated with either photon or proton therapy, and subsequently developed lymphopenia. The study aimed to characterize how the two radiation modalities differ in their impact on the immune system.

Results and caveats for the whole study, not just this receptor: After the lymphocyte count nadir, oligoclonal expansion, especially of CD8+ Temra cells, was observed in photon-treated repertoires, and the drop in diversity was driven by this expansion. Proton-treated patients stayed relatively stable during treatment, while photon-treated patients lost naive T cells and TCR diversity and gained effector/memory populations. Across the cohort, among patients who died, a greater drop in TCR diversity after the nadir was inversely correlated with overall survival time. The survival association was assessed only in patients who died, and the authors presented better survival with proton therapy as a possibility rather than a demonstrated result.

This clone was found a few times. The antigen this receptor binds is unknown. No per-base quality is available; no much larger clone lies one base away. Relative to germline, V is missing 6 bases and J is missing 1 base, with 10 bases of the junction outside any gene match. The CDR3 holds 17 amino acids from the cysteine to the phenylalanine. The retained sequence is limited to the CDR3, 51 bases, with the frame set at the first base. CDR1 and CDR2 are read off the germline V gene as SGHVS and FQNEAQ. Libraries were constructed by the immunoSEQ multiplex PCR assay. Alongside multiparametric flow cytometry, deep sequencing of rearranged TCR beta loci was used to profile the T cell repertoires. The source is immuneACCESS, and TCRdb retained only in-frame sequences with V and J called. Part of the clones is not carried over; for the studies checked, unresolved V genes explain less than half of this, and the remainder is unexplained. Recorded for this sample are more than 45,000 clones; 65% to 85% of them occurred a single time. The ten largest make up around 2% of the sample.

The sequence was collected from a man aged 60-69 years with pancreatic cancer. This receptor chain uses TRBV7-8 and TRBJ2-2, and 8 junction bases match TRBD2. The sequencing used peripheral blood, collected from a patient treated with proton-based radiotherapy. The nucleotide sequence reads TGTGCCAGCAGGCGTGCGGGAGGAACACAGAACACCGGGGAGCTGTTTTTT. Its translation reads: CASRRAGGTQNTGELFF. Here the CDR3 is joined to the reference TRBV7-8 and TRBJ2-2 genes, and the full variable domain is: GAGVSQSPRYKVAKRGQDVALRCDPISGHVSLFWYQQALGQGPEFLTYFQNEAQLDKSGLPSDRFFAERPEGSVSTLKIQRTQQEDSAVYLCASRRAGGTQNTGELFFGEGSRLTVL.